This T cell receptor beta chain was identified in a study of blood T cell repertoires in COVID-19. This CDR3 comprises 15 residues. V lost 4 bases to trimming and J lost 5 bases; unmatched junction nucleotides: 7. CDR1 and CDR2 (germline): SGHRS, YFSETQ. TCRdb keeps only in-frame clones here, not all; method: immunoSEQ multiplex PCR. The sample has 300,000 to 350,000 clones; roughly 90% are singletons. The sample comprised PBMCs or T cells enriched from blood (not recorded which). The TCR comes from a woman under 30 with acute COVID-19. This chain connects TRBV5-1 to TRBJ2-1; 9 positions match TRBD1. The CDR3 region is CASSPGQGLNNEQFF. CDR3 DNA: TGCGCCAGCAGCCCGGGACAGGGCCTAAACAATGAGCAGTTCTTC.